This T cell receptor (beta chain) comes out of a study of beta chain features in type 1 diabetes. This clone was picked up a small number of times. The entirety of the isolated RNA underwent reverse transcription, so expressed TCRB transcripts were sequenced. Profiling relied on immunoSEQ multiplex PCR, and the TCRdb table lists in-frame clones only, not all of them. The sample records roughly 170,000 clones, about 12% being singletons. Germline CDR1 SGHTA, CDR2 FQGNSA. V was clipped by 5 bases and J by 1 base; unmatched bases: 12. The CDR3 extends over 17 amino acids. Sequencing was done on a sample of central memory CD4+ T cells from blood. The sequence derives from a woman younger than 35 in good health. The rearrangement uses TRBV7-2 and TRBJ2-5; 8 bases agree with TRBD1. The DNA for the CDR3 is TGTGCCAGCAGCCCTTCAGGGGGCGCGAACCCCCAAGAGACCCAGTACTTC. Amino acid sequence: CASSPSGGANPQETQYF.